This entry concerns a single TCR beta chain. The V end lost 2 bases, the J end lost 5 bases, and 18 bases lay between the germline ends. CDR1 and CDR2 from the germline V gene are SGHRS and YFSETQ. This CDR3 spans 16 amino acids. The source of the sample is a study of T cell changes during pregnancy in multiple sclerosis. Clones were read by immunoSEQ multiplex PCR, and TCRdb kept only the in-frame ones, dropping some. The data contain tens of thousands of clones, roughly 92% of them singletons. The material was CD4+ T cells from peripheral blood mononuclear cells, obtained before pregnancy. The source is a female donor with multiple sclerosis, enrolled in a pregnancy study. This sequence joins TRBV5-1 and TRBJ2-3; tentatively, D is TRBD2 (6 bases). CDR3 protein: CASSFYRGGGQDTQYF. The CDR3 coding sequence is TGCGCCAGCAGCTTTTATAGGGGAGGTGGACAAGATACGCAGTATTTT.